This T cell receptor (beta chain) appears in the sequencing data of a study of shared clonotypes between healthy human individuals (dated by TCRdb to about 2020). Background for the entire study: Three men and a couple of women, aged 18 to 49 years, made up the cohort. For each donor, CD4 naive and CD4 memory were each run on three plates, CD8 naive on two plates, and CD8 memory on one plate. Blood TCR repertoires of four to six healthy adults were deeply sequenced to estimate repertoire size and the extent of clonotype sharing between individuals. Different laboratories and diverse techniques were used to prepare libraries and sequence TCR repertoires, to increase sequencing depth and limit assay-specific biases. Per donor, leukapheresis produced somewhere between about 0.9 and 9.5 billion PBMCs.

Using the deep immunoSEQ assay, multiplex PCR amplified TCR CDR3 regions from genomic DNA. Extracted genomic DNA from each cell subset was distributed evenly across all wells of several immunoSEQ 96-well plates, and each plate was treated as a replicate. For sorted subsets, each replicate PCR was loaded with 200 ng genomic DNA, equivalent to 25,000 to 35,000 T cell genomes. The purified libraries were quantified using a Qubit 3.0 fluorometer, sized with a Bioanalyzer 2100, and then quantified again using the KAPA Library Quantification kit. Each immunoSEQ 96-well plate was sequenced on its own single-read 150-cycle Illumina NextSeq 550 flow cell. The paper's data handling went like this. Because only junctional sequences without quality scores were contained in the immunoSEQ output, filtering matching that applied to full-length reads could not be performed. To assign V/J genes and CDR3, sequences were annotated against IMGT germline references using PyIR, a Python wrapper for IgBLAST v1.9. Reads were removed for weak V/J assignments (E-value above 1e-6), missing CDR3, stop codons, out-of-frame junctions, or ambiguous translated residues. V3J clonotypes were defined by identical inferred V gene, J gene, and CDR3 amino acid sequence. Percentage overlap between repertoires was calculated by dividing the number of shared unique clonotypes by the size of the smaller repertoire. RTK rarefaction, the Chao1 estimator, and Recon v2.1 estimates of unobserved clonotypes were used to assess repertoire richness. For all TCRbeta clonotypes obtained by the gDNA method from a few donors, generation probabilities were computed with OLGA. TCRdb retrieved this table from immuneACCESS and kept in-frame rearrangements only. Not all clones are present; in checked studies, unresolved V genes account for under half, and no reason is known for the remainder. V and J calls plus clone size are reproduced from that table; the DNA served to infer D and trimming. Within this sample are some 240,000 clones, with under 80% of them counted one time only. Approximately 10% of the sample goes to the ten largest clones.

Donors were healthy HIV-negative adults with no recently reported acute infections or vaccinations. Every donor was a Caucasian adult living in Nashville, Tennessee, USA. CD4+ T cells were enriched by magnetic negative selection; naive cells were then positively selected on CD45RA, and the negative fraction formed the memory subset. After blood collection by leukapheresis, PBMCs were isolated using Ficoll-Histopaque density gradient centrifugation and then cryopreserved in the vapor phase of liquid nitrogen. Analytical flow cytometry was used to check the purity and quantity of every magnetically sorted T cell population. Each sorted fraction had its genomic DNA isolated and then quantified by UV absorbance on a Nanodrop 2000c. Study-level results and caveats: Even with the large sequencing depth, rarefaction of the sorted-subset datasets indicated that sequencing was incomplete. Naive subsets generally had larger estimated clonotype richness than memory subsets. Roughly 5.2% of naive CD4, 3.5% of naive CD8, around 2.3% of memory CD4, and 0.4% of memory CD8 clonotypes were shared across several donors. Because the study included a small number of donors, the genetic and exposure-history diversity represented was limited. Pairwise subsampling led to the expectation that sequencing depth would affect the degree of clonotype sharing among donors. Only blood was sampled, and tissue TCR repertoires likely differ from those in blood. Compared with non-shared clonotypes, the clonotypes found in all four sorted-subset donors had higher generation probabilities.

This clone was seen a handful of times. Its antigen is not yet known. Per-base quality was not reported, and no clone a single base away is much larger than it. The cysteine opens and the phenylalanine closes a CDR3 of 16 amino acids. Kept here is only the CDR3 DNA, which spans 48 bases and is read in frame from base 1. V is cut back by 3 bases and J by 4 bases, with 11 bases in the junction unmatched. CDR1 SGHRS and CDR2 YFSETQ were looked up in the germline V gene. In this chain, TRBV5-1 is recombined with TRBJ2-3; 7 bases in between match TRBD2. Sequenced material: memory CD4+ T cells sorted from blood. Sample cell subset or site, as interpreted from the label and publication: CD45RA-negative fraction. The sequence came from a man younger than 45 in good health. The CDR3 in this case is CASSSSVAGAADTQYF. The bases are TGCGCCAGCAGCTCGTCCGTTGCGGGAGCGGCAGATACGCAGTATTTT.